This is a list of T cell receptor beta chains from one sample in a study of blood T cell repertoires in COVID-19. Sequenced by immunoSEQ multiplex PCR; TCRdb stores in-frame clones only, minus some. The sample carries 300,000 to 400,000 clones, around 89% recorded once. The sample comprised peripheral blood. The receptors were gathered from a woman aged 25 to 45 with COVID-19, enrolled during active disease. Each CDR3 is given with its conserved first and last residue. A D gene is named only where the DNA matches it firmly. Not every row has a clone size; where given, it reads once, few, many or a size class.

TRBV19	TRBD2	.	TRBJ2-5	CASSIDLASGSLGETQYF	TGTGCCAGTAGTATAGATCTGGCTAGCGGGAGTCTGGGAGAGACCCAGTACTTC
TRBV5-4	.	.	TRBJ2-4	CASSPGQLEAKNIQYF	TGTGCCAGCAGCCCTGGACAGCTTGAAGCCAAAAACATTCAGTACTTC
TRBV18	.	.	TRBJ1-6	CASSQGTSDNSPLHF	TGTGCCAGCTCCCAGGGGACATCGGATAATTCACCCCTCCACTTT
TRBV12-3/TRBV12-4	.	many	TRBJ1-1	CASSNIRGTEAFF	TGTGCCAGCAGTAATATAAGGGGGACTGAAGCTTTCTTT
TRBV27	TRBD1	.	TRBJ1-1	CASRTGGSDTEAFF	TGTGCCAGCAGGACAGGGGGTTCGGACACTGAAGCTTTCTTT
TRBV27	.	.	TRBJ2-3	CASSFTDGDTQYF	TGTGCCAGCAGTTTTACCGACGGGGATACGCAGTATTTT
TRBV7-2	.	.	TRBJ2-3	CASSSPPGAGITDTQYF	TGTGCCAGCAGCTCCCCCCCCGGGGCGGGGATCACAGATACGCAGTATTTT
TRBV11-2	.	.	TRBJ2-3	CASSLDSGSTDTQYF	TGTGCCAGCAGCTTAGATTCAGGCAGCACAGATACGCAGTATTTT
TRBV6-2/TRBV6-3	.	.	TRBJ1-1	CASSSSTRRGTEAFF	TGTGCCAGCAGTTCATCGACAAGGAGGGGCACTGAAGCTTTCTTT
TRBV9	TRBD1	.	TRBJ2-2	CASSGVLPGTGGFGGELFF	TGTGCCAGCAGCGGGGTGTTACCCGGGACAGGGGGCTTCGGCGGGGAGCTGTTTTTT
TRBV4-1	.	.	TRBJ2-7	CASSRTGGPAYEQYF	TGCGCCAGCAGCCGGACCGGGGGTCCAGCCTACGAGCAGTACTTC
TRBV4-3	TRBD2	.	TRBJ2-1	CASSQEGGGDGSYNEQFF	TGCGCCAGCAGCCAAGAGGGCGGGGGGGACGGGTCCTACAATGAGCAGTTCTTC
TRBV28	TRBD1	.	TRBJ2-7	CASSPRGQGRDEQYF	TGTGCCAGCAGTCCCCGGGGACAGGGTCGGGACGAGCAGTACTTC
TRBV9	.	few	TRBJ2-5	CASSVGGKETQYF	TGTGCCAGCAGCGTTGGGGGGAAGGAGACCCAGTACTTC
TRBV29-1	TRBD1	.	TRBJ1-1	CSVGQQNTEAFF	TGCAGCGTGGGACAGCAGAACACTGAAGCTTTCTTT
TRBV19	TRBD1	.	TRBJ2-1	CASSLYGTGHYYEQFF	TGTGCCAGTAGCTTATACGGGACAGGGCATTATTATGAGCAGTTCTTC
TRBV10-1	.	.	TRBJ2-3	CASSRRGRSDTQYF	TGCGCCAGCAGTCGGCGGGGAAGGTCAGATACGCAGTATTTT
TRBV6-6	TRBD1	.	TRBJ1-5	CASSSPDRESNQPQHF	TGTGCCAGCAGCTCTCCGGACAGGGAAAGCAATCAGCCCCAGCATTTT
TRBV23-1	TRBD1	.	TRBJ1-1	CASSRPGQGNTEAFF	TGCGCCAGCAGTCGACCGGGACAGGGGAACACTGAAGCTTTCTTT
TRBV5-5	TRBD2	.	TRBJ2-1	CASSLDGVAGAGFF	TGTGCCAGCAGCTTGGACGGTGTAGCGGGGGCGGGGTTCTTC
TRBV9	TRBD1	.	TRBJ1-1	CASSVGGQGTEAFF	TGTGCCAGCAGCGTAGGGGGACAGGGAACTGAAGCTTTCTTT
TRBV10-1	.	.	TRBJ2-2	CASSESTPGNTGELFF	TGCGCCAGCAGTGAGTCGACCCCGGGGAACACCGGGGAGCTGTTTTTT
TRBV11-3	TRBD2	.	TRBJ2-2	CASSFTSGRADTGELFF	TGTGCCAGCAGCTTCACTAGCGGGAGGGCCGACACCGGGGAGCTGTTTTTT
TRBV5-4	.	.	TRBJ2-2	CASSSGWGAGELFF	TGTGCCAGCAGCTCTGGATGGGGGGCCGGGGAGCTGTTTTTT
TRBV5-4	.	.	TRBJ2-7	CASSLGTLEQQYF	TGTGCCAGCAGCCTGGGGACTTTGGAACAGCAGTACTTC
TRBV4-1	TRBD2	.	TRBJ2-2	CASSQGTSGGPTTGELFF	TGCGCCAGCAGCCAGGGGACTAGCGGGGGGCCGACTACCGGGGAGCTGTTTTTT
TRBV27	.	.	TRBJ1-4	CASSLSLGASNEKLFF	TGTGCCAGCAGCTTATCCCTAGGGGCGTCTAATGAAAAACTGTTTTTT
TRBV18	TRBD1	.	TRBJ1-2	CASSRLTGADGYTF	TGTGCCAGCTCACGCCTGACAGGGGCGGATGGCTACACCTTC
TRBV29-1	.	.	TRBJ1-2	CSVEGGRAGYTF	TGCAGCGTTGAAGGAGGCAGGGCTGGCTACACCTTC
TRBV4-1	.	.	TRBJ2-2	CASSQDRVAGELFF	TGCGCCAGCAGCCAAGACAGGGTAGCCGGGGAGCTGTTTTTT
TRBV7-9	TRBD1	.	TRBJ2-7	CASSPGGTGLYEQYF	TGTGCCAGCAGCCCAGGTGGGACAGGGTTGTACGAGCAGTACTTC
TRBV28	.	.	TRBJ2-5	CASSFSGGGLETQYF	TGTGCCAGCAGTTTCTCTGGGGGCGGCTTGGAGACCCAGTACTTC
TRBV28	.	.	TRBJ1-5	CASSLYSGPQPQHF	TGTGCCAGCAGTTTATACAGTGGTCCTCAGCCCCAGCATTTT
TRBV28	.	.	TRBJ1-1	CASSLLDLNTEAFF	TGTGCCAGCAGTTTATTGGACTTGAACACTGAAGCTTTCTTT
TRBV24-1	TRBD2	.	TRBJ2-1	CATSAPAGGYNEQFF	TGTGCCACCAGTGCACCAGCGGGAGGCTACAATGAGCAGTTCTTC
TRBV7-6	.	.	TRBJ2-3	CASSLAARGTDTQYF	TGTGCCAGCAGCTTAGCGGCCAGAGGGACAGATACGCAGTATTTT
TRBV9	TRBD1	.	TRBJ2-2	CASRAGQGYTGELFF	TGTGCCAGCAGGGCTGGACAGGGCTACACCGGGGAGCTGTTTTTT
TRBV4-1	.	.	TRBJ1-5	CASRNRVLTDQPQHF	TGCGCCAGCAGAAATCGGGTTTTAACTGATCAGCCCCAGCATTTT
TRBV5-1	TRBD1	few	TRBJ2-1	CASSWTGGTTHNEQFF	TGCGCCAGCAGCTGGACAGGGGGCACCACACACAATGAGCAGTTCTTC
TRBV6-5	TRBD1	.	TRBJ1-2	CASIGAGGRNYGYTF	TGTGCCAGCATAGGGGCAGGGGGCCGTAACTATGGCTACACCTTC
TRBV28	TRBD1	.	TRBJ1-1	CASSWEIRQGAFF	TGTGCCAGCAGTTGGGAGATCAGACAGGGGGCTTTCTTT
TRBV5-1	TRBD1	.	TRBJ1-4	CASTLDRGSEKLFF	TGCGCCAGCACCCTGGACAGGGGAAGCGAAAAACTGTTTTTT